The following is a T cell receptor beta chain sequence with its context. What it binds is not known. These data are taken from a study of cytomegalovirus exposure and HLA in healthy donors. Trimming removed 4 bases from V and 4 bases from J, with 8 bases in between. The CDR3 loop spans 12 amino acids. CDR1 and CDR2 (germline): MGHDK, SYGVNS. Study-wide results and caveats: Earlier analysis yielded a pattern in which most TCR beta V segments were productive about 90% or about 30% of the time. Immune exposure information comprised only CMV serostatus.

A multiplex PCR was run with 60 Vbeta primers and 13 Jbeta primers. Here immunoSEQ multiplex PCR was the method, and the copy in TCRdb shows in-frame clones only, minus some. The table has some 130,000 clones, about three quarters seen once. Sequencing input: PBMCs. The gene calls are TRBV25-1 and TRBJ2-7, with D possibly being TRBD1 (6 bases). This receptor was obtained from a human donor in good health. The CDR3 sequence: CASSGTGYEQYF. For the CDR3, the DNA is TGTGCCAGCAGTGGCACAGGGTACGAGCAGTACTTC.